Below are 11 T cell receptor beta chains sequenced from a single sample in a study of blood T cell repertoires in COVID-19. Some clones are missing from TCRdb's copy, which holds only in-frame ones; the method was immunoSEQ multiplex PCR. Of approximately 81,000 clones in the sample, around nine tenths were seen once. The sequenced sample was PBMCs or T cells enriched from blood (not recorded which). These receptors were taken from a woman in her forties or fifties with acute COVID-19.

The chain joins TRBV14 to TRBJ2-2, with 11 bases matching TRBD1. In germline, CDR1 is SGHDN, CDR2 FVKESK. The CDR3 extends over 14 amino acids. The junction had 7 bases not matched to a gene; V was cut back by 8 bases and J by 8 bases. The CDR3 bases are TGTGCCAGCGCCGGGACAGGGGGTAAGGGGGAGCTGTTTTTT. This translates into CASAGTGGKGELFF.

About this clone: Sequence at one end of the junction differs from germline and may be a read error. The genes are TRBV4-3 and TRBJ2-7; TRBD1 is a possible D gene (5 bases). Germline values: CDR1 LGHNA, CDR2 YSLEER. CDR3 length equals 14 residues. The CDR3 coding sequence is TGCACCAGCAGCCAAGAGTCCTGGGGCAACGAGCAGTACTTC. Protein: CTSSQESWGNEQYF.

The CDR3 nucleotides are TGCAGTGCTAGTCGGACAGGGGGTCTGAACACTGAAGCTTTCTTT. The encoded protein is CSASRTGGLNTEAFF. This chain links TRBV20-1 with TRBJ1-1; TRBD1 matches at 10 bases. The ends lost 3 bases at V and 0 bases at J; junction bases unmatched: 4. The CDR3 consists of 15 residues. CDR1 DFQATT and CDR2 SNEGSKA come from the germline V gene (reference sequence).

In its sample, this clone was seen once. The V gene is TRBV7-6, the J gene TRBJ1-2, with D possibly matching TRBD1 (5 bases). The germline gives CDR1 SGHVS, CDR2 FNYEAQ. Deletions cut 2 bases from V and 10 bases from J, with 14 bases between. CDR3 size: 13 residues. CDR3 loop: CASSLSPGQAYTF. The CDR3 DNA is TGTGCCAGCAGCTTATCCCCAGGGCAGGCCTACACCTTC. Filled out from reference TRBV7-6 and TRBJ1-2, the complete variable domain reads GAGVSQSPRYKVTKRGQDVALRCDPISGHVSLYWYRQALGQGPEFLTYFNYEAQQDKSGLPNDRFSAERPEGSISTLTIQRTEQRDSAMYRCASSLSPGQAYTFGSGTRLTVV.

The CDR3: CASKPGLAVSNTGELFF. The CDR3 nucleotides are TGTGCCAGTAAACCTGGGCTAGCGGTTTCTAACACCGGGGAGCTGTTTTTT. The V and J genes are TRBV19 and TRBJ2-2; 7 bases are shared with TRBD2. Germline V gene sequence: CDR1 LNHDA, CDR2 SQIVND (reference sequence). The CDR3 is 17 amino acids. Losses at the gene ends were 7 bases for V and 2 bases for J; bases not matched to a gene: 13. The variable domain in full, with the rest retrieved from reference TRBV19 and TRBJ2-2, is DGGITQSPKYLFRKEGQNVTLSCEQNLNHDAMYWYRQDPGQGLRLIYYSQIVNDFQKGDIAEGYSVSREKKESFPLTVTSAQKNPTAFYLCASKPGLAVSNTGELFFGEGSRLTVL.

V gene TRBV9 combines with J gene TRBJ2-3; 7 positions agree with TRBD2. The V gene end was trimmed by 0 bases and the J gene end by 5 bases; junction bases not matched to a gene: 15. The CDR3 is 18 amino acids. Germline V gene lookup returns CDR1 SGDLS and CDR2 YYNGEE. The CDR3: CASSVGAWRASGKDTQYF. In nucleotides, the CDR3 is TGTGCCAGCAGCGTAGGCGCTTGGAGGGCTAGCGGTAAAGATACGCAGTATTTT.

The V gene is TRBV29-1, the J gene TRBJ1-1; 8 bases agree with TRBD1. Germline V gene sequence: CDR1 SQVTM, CDR2 ANQGSEA. V lost 6 bases to trimming and J lost 11 bases; unmatched junction nucleotides: 11. The CDR3 covers 12 residues. The CDR3 coding sequence is TGCAGCGTCCGACAGGGGAGCTTTGATGCTTTCTTT. Residues: CSVRQGSFDAFF.

The chain employs TRBV6-4 and TRBJ1-1; D gene ambiguous. CDR3 length: 13 amino acids. Trimming shortened V by 3 bases and J by 1 base, and 6 bases separated the two germline ends. CDR1 MRHNA and CDR2 SNTAGT come from the germline V gene. CDR3 nucleotides: TGTGCCAGCAGTGATGGCCGGAACACTGAAGCTTTCTTT. It is translated as CASSDGRNTEAFF.

The chain uses TRBV11-2 and TRBJ1-1; D gene uncertain. Looked up from germline, CDR1 is SGHAT and CDR2 is FQNNGV. The CDR3 spans 13 residues. Trimming left V 4 bases short and J 0 bases short, with 6 bases between. CDR3 in DNA: TGTGCCAGCAGCTCTAACTTGAACACTGAAGCTTTCTTT. Protein: CASSSNLNTEAFF.

J is TRBJ1-3 and V is TRBV7-2; D remains ambiguous. Trimming stripped 2 bases from V and 0 bases from J, with 11 bases between. The CDR3 sequence is 16 residues long. In germline, CDR1 is SGHTA, CDR2 FQGNSA. The CDR3 coding sequence is TGTGCCAGCAGCTTATGGCACGTAAGCTCTGGAAACACCATATATTTT. As protein: CASSLWHVSSGNTIYF.

In the case of this clone: The sample carries other DNA sequences with the same CDR3. The V call is TRBV4-2, the J call TRBJ1-2; 10 nucleotides agree with TRBD1. The CDR3 is 17 residues long. The germline V gene has CDR1 LGHNA and CDR2 YNFKEQ. Germline trimming cut 0 bases from V and 4 bases from J; bases unmatched to any gene: 8. The CDR3 DNA sequence: TGTGCCAGCAGCCAAGATCCGACAGGGGGCGCGTCCTATGGCTACACCTTC. Amino acids: CASSQDPTGGASYGYTF.